This TCR beta chain is from a study of CD4 and CD8 cells across lung adenocarcinoma regions (dated by TCRdb to 2016 to 2019). Concerning the study at large: The study examined intratumor heterogeneity of the T cell receptor repertoire by comparing tumor centers with tumor margins.

The receptor library was made with PCR. For sequencing, a HiSeq X Ten was employed. TCRdb itself trimmed the public reads at Q25 with fastp, ran MiXCR and retained productive beta chains. A single entry per CDR3 protein holds the most common genes and DNA from its merged rows. Counted in this sample were tens of thousands of distinct CDR3 sequences; roughly half of them appeared once. The ten most abundant clones make up about 22% of the sample. The donors were patients who had localized lung adenocarcinoma, which is a subtype of non-small cell lung cancer. These samples came from the centers of localized lung adenocarcinomas. CD4+ T cells from tumor tissue were profiled separately from CD8+ T cells for TCR repertoire analysis. The CDR3 has 14 amino acids, counting the end cysteine and phenylalanine. The entry retains the CDR3 DNA only, 42 bases that are in frame from base 1. The trim is 1 base for V and 7 bases for J, with a gap of 13 bases between the germline ends. Looking up the germline V gene (reference sequence) yields CDR1 MNHEY and CDR2 SMNVEV.

This clonotype was picked up a small number of times. It lacks a known antigen. No base-level quality is on record; no much larger clone is a single base apart. The receptor's source is a male donor with lung adenocarcinoma. The CD4 and CD8 labels of this study may be unreliable. This chain joins TRBV27 to TRBJ1-1, with a tentative D gene TRBD1 over 5 matching bases. What was sequenced was CD4+ T cells from the center of a lung tumor. What this sample's cell subset or site label stands for: tumor center region. The CDR3 protein sequence reads: CASSLFGGSYEAFF. The DNA is TGTGCCAGCAGTTTATTTGGGGGAAGTTATGAAGCTTTCTTT.